Reported below is one TCR beta chain. Its cognate antigen is unknown. Sequencing was performed with immunoSEQ multiplex PCR; in TCRdb, only in-frame clones are kept and a portion is missing. The sample has approximately 300,000 clones, roughly 85% seen once. This sample was included in a study of cytotoxic CD8 clonotypes in ibrutinib-treated CLL. Study-level findings and limits: At ibrutinib response, clonality increased, and at progression it declined back toward baseline.

The trim removed 3 bases at V and 1 base at J, leaving 4 bases unmatched. The CDR3 is 15 amino acids. Looked up from germline, CDR1 is SGDLS and CDR2 is YYNGEE. Library input was approximately 1.8 micrograms of DNA from cryopreserved PBMCs. This receptor was taken from a human donor with chronic lymphocytic leukemia. Sample: PBMCs, taken before ibrutinib treatment. V usage is TRBV9 and J usage is TRBJ2-3; TRBD1 matches at 8 bases. The DNA for the CDR3 is TGTGCCAGCAGCGCCGGACAGGGTGGCACAGATACGCAGTATTTT. It is translated as CASSAGQGGTDTQYF.